This TCR beta chain was found in a study of shared clonotypes between healthy human individuals. Researchers divided each subset's genomic DNA evenly across several immunoSEQ plates. Clones were sequenced by immunoSEQ multiplex PCR, and TCRdb holds only the in-frame ones, with some missing. Among 400,000 to 600,000 clones, around 95% were seen once, and the ten largest hold approximately 0.06%. The length of the CDR3 is 15 residues. J lost 9 bases, V lost 2 bases, and 7 bases had no gene match. The germline gives CDR1 LGHNA, CDR2 YNFKEQ. Broader study findings: The diversity represented, both genetic and in exposure history, was limited by few donors. Tissues were not sampled, only blood, and their repertoires likely differ.

A note on this clone: Its antigen is unknown.

Sample: naive CD4+ T cells sorted from blood. Subset given: CD45RA+ positively selected. V gene TRBV4-2 combines with J gene TRBJ1-6; 7 bases line up with TRBD1. This sequence originates from a woman aged 25 to 39 in good health. CDR3 residues: CASSQRTGGSSPLHF. Written as DNA, the CDR3 is TGTGCCAGCAGCCAACGGACAGGTGGCAGTTCACCCCTCCACTTT.